These 27 T cell receptor beta chains came from one sample sequenced in a study of human T cells and chemical hapten exposure. One entry per CDR3 protein results from TCRdb running MiXCR on the RACE reads. The sample includes over 300,000 distinct CDR3 sequences, less than 6.5% of them seen just once. Regarding time point: pre-sensitization, week 0. Treatment of the sample: therapeutic diphenylcyclopropenone sensitization with weekly scalp DPC. Material: whole blood, obtained in connection with sensitization to the hapten diphenylcyclopropenone (DPC). These receptors were obtained from a woman aged 45 to 65 with alopecia areata. Some clones in this sample may be carry-over from other donors' samples.

This clonotype was counted only a few times. The gene calls are TRBV27 and TRBJ1-1, with D maybe TRBD1 (6 bases). Looked up from germline, CDR1 is MNHEY and CDR2 is SMNVEV (reference sequence). Between the trimmed V and J ends, which lost 5 bases and 4 bases, there was a span of 14 bases. The CDR3 loop spans 14 amino acids. In DNA form, the CDR3 reads TGTGCCAGCAGTATCAGGGGCGCCGTCACTGAAGCTTTCTTT. Residues: CASSIRGAVTEAFF.

There are many counts of this clonotype. The chain combines TRBV28 with TRBJ1-6; D is perhaps TRBD1 (5 bases). V lost 4 bases to trimming and J lost 9 bases, with 13 bases between them. From germline, CDR1 is MDHEN and CDR2 SYDVKM. This CDR3 is built from 14 residues. The CDR3: CASSWAGTTSPLHF. CDR3 in DNA: TGTGCCAGCAGTTGGGCAGGGACGACTTCACCCCTCCACTTT.

This clonotype has only a few counts. The genes are TRBV7-9 and TRBJ1-5, with D perhaps TRBD1 (6 bases). The germline V gene has CDR1 SEHNR and CDR2 FQNEAQ (reference sequence). The CDR3 length is 15 residues. The ends were cut back, 4 bases at V and 3 bases at J, with 13 bases in the middle. In DNA, the CDR3 is TGTGCCAGCAGCTCCCTGGACAGCTCCAATCAGCCCCAGCATTTT. This codes for CASSSLDSSNQPQHF.

This clonotype was counted ten times or more. The chain's CDR3 is CASRVTGYDGYTF. The CDR3 nucleotides are TGTGCCAGCAGGGTGACAGGGTATGATGGCTACACCTTC. V and J are TRBV6-5 and TRBJ1-2; 7 nucleotides line up with TRBD1. The CDR3 sequence is 13 residues long. From germline, CDR1 is MNHEY and CDR2 SVGAGI. J lost 6 bases, V lost 6 bases, and 7 bases had no gene match.

V usage is TRBV6-5 and J usage is TRBJ1-4; 7 nucleotides line up with TRBD1. The CDR3 sequence is 17 residues long. Germline trimming cut 2 bases from V and 0 bases from J; bases unmatched to any gene: 6. Germline loops: CDR1 MNHEY, CDR2 SVGAGI. CDR3 bases: TGTGCCAGCAGTTACGTAGGGACAGCAGCAACTAATGAAAAACTGTTTTTT. Protein: CASSYVGTAATNEKLFF.

The V gene is TRBV5-4, the J gene TRBJ1-2; D remains ambiguous. V lost 4 bases, J lost 3 bases, and 16 bases lay in between. Germline CDR1 is SGHNT and CDR2 is YYREEE (reference sequence). The CDR3 is 15 residues long. CDR3 protein: CASSPITEGHYGYTF. The CDR3 DNA is TGTGCCAGCAGCCCGATCACAGAGGGCCACTATGGCTACACCTTC.

This clonotype was seen repeatedly, ten times or more. The chain employs TRBV7-2 and TRBJ1-1, with D unclear. The CDR3 covers 14 residues. V lost 0 bases, J lost 0 bases, and 5 bases lay in between. Germline V gene lookup returns CDR1 SGHTA and CDR2 FQGNSA. CDR3 in amino acids: CASSLAAVNTEAFF. CDR3 coding DNA: TGTGCCAGCAGCTTAGCCGCAGTGAACACTGAAGCTTTCTTT.

This clonotype has just a few counts. The rearrangement links TRBV7-8 to TRBJ2-7; either TRBD1 or TRBD2 may fit D (5 bases each). Germline CDR1 reads SGHVS; CDR2 reads FQNEAQ. The CDR3 covers 16 residues. The V gene lost 1 base and the J gene lost 6 bases, with 19 bases spanning the gap. Here the CDR3 DNA reads TGTGCCAGCAGCTTAGAACCACCGGGACCGTTGTTCGAGCAGTACTTC. The encoded protein is CASSLEPPGPLFEQYF.

This clonotype was found a few times. V usage is TRBV19 and J usage is TRBJ2-1; D uncertain. V dropped 6 bases and J dropped 4 bases, with 7 bases sitting between them. Germline lookup yields CDR1 LNHDA and CDR2 SQIVND (reference sequence). The CDR3 is made up of 12 amino acids. The CDR3 loop is CASSGFYNEQFF. CDR3 nucleotide sequence: TGTGCCAGTAGCGGATTTTACAATGAGCAGTTCTTC.

This clonotype was observed many times. The rearrangement uses TRBV10-1 and TRBJ2-1, with TRBD2 identical over 13 bases. From germline, CDR1 is WNHNN and CDR2 SYGVQD (reference sequence). This CDR3 has 13 amino acids. The junction had 5 bases not matched to a gene; V was cut back by 7 bases and J by 11 bases. CDR3 DNA sequence: TGCGCCAGCAAATCGGGACTAGCGGGGAAGCAGTTCTTC. Amino acid sequence: CASKSGLAGKQFF.

This clonotype has ten or more counts. Compared with germline, one end of the junction differs, possibly owing to a read error. The rearrangement links TRBV20-1 to TRBJ2-3, with D possibly being TRBD1 (6 bases). The germline V gene encodes CDR1 DFQATT and CDR2 SNEGSKA (reference sequence). There are 14 residues in the CDR3. Here the CDR3 DNA reads TGCAGTGCCAGAGGTGCAGGGGACACAGATACGCAGTATTTT. This gives the protein CSARGAGDTDTQYF.

There are many counts of this clonotype. This CDR3 reads CATGTPNSYEQYF. The CDR3 bases are TGTGCCACCGGGACTCCTAATTCCTACGAGCAGTACTTC. The chain uses TRBV12-3 or TRBV12-4 and TRBJ2-7; possible D gene TRBD2, 6 bases. The CDR3 totals 13 residues. With 10 bases removed from V and 1 base from J, the gap between germline ends came to 14 bases.

This clonotype was picked up many times. The rearrangement uses TRBV12-3 or TRBV12-4 and TRBJ1-1; weak D call: TRBD1 (5 bases). This CDR3 is 17 amino acids long. Trimming removed 7 bases at V and 1 base at J, with 22 bases between. The CDR3 DNA sequence: TGTGCCAGCACCCTGGGGGTGGGGCTTGGGAAGAACACTGAAGCTTTCTTT. Its translation: CASTLGVGLGKNTEAFF.

Many counts were recorded for this clonotype. This chain links TRBV9 with TRBJ2-5; D not resolved. Germline V gene data show CDR1 as SGDLS and CDR2 as YYNGEE. Deletions cut 0 bases from V and 3 bases from J, with 9 bases between. The CDR3 spans 14 residues. The CDR3 DNA reads as TGTGCCAGCAGCGTAGAGGGATTTAAAGAGACCCAGTACTTC. This gives the protein CASSVEGFKETQYF.

This clonotype was seen more than once but under ten times. This chain links TRBV7-8 with TRBJ1-1, with no clear D. CDR3 length equals 15 residues. In germline, CDR1 is SGHVS, CDR2 FQNEAQ. Deletions cut 2 bases from V and 0 bases from J, with 10 bases between. Here the CDR3 DNA reads TGTGCCAGCAGCTTATCTGTGAACTTGAACACTGAAGCTTTCTTT. Its protein is CASSLSVNLNTEAFF.

This clonotype was detected many times. The chain recombines TRBV10-3 with TRBJ2-7; 10 bases line up with TRBD1. Germline V gene sequence: CDR1 ENHRY, CDR2 SYGVKD. V shed 5 bases, J shed 6 bases, and the junction held 10 bases outside the gene matches. The length of the CDR3 is 15 residues. This CDR3 is CAISSSGTGALEQYF. The CDR3 nucleotides read TGTGCCATCAGTTCCTCCGGGACAGGGGCCCTCGAGCAGTACTTC.

The chain has TRBV2 and TRBJ2-7, with D perhaps matching TRBD1 (5 bases). V lost 3 bases to trimming and J lost 5 bases, with 11 bases between them. CDR1 SNHLY and CDR2 FYNNEI come from the germline V gene. The CDR3 is 13 residues long. CDR3: CASSEGRTDEQYF. The DNA for the CDR3 is TGTGCCAGCAGTGAGGGGCGGACCGACGAGCAGTACTTC.

The chain combines TRBV20-1 with TRBJ2-7, with D perhaps matching TRBD2 (5 bases). The CDR3 sequence is 15 residues long. Germline values: CDR1 DFQATT, CDR2 SNEGSKA (reference sequence). V lost 7 bases and J 0 bases, leaving 19 bases between the germline ends. The CDR3 is CSGASQTFSSYEQYF. The CDR3 coding sequence is TGCAGTGGGGCTAGCCAAACCTTCAGCTCCTACGAGCAGTACTTC.

At least ten counts were recorded for this clonotype. This chain links TRBV28 with TRBJ2-5, with D perhaps TRBD1 or TRBD2 (6 bases each). The V end was cut by 5 bases, the J end by 5 bases, with 15 bases between. The CDR3 loop spans 14 amino acids. Germline CDR1 MDHEN, CDR2 SYDVKM. In DNA form, the CDR3 reads TGTGCCAGCAGTCTCTCAGGAGGGGGGGAGACCCAGTACTTC. This codes for CASSLSGGGETQYF.

This clonotype was detected ten times or more. The chain recombines TRBV7-9 with TRBJ1-2; 8 bases are a match to TRBD1. Germline CDR1 SEHNR, CDR2 FQNEAQ (reference sequence). CDR3 length equals 14 residues. V lost 5 bases, J lost 4 bases, and 6 bases stayed unmatched. Written as DNA, the CDR3 is TGTGCCAGCAGCCCACGGACAGGGCCCTATGGCTACACCTTC. Translating it yields CASSPRTGPYGYTF.

The V and J genes are TRBV6-1 and TRBJ2-3, with D perhaps matching TRBD2 (5 bases). Germline loops: CDR1 MNHNS, CDR2 SASEGT. The CDR3 contains 13 residues. Deletions cut 3 bases from V and 4 bases from J, with 8 bases between. The CDR3 nucleotides are TGTGCCAGCAGTGATATACTAGCAGATACGCAGTATTTT. Its protein product is CASSDILADTQYF.

V is TRBV3-1 and J is TRBJ2-5; a weak D match, TRBD2 (5 bases). The V gene lost 4 bases and the J gene lost 7 bases, with 13 bases spanning the gap. The CDR3 has 13 residues. CDR1 LGHDT and CDR2 YNNKEL come from the germline V gene (reference sequence). This CDR3 is CASSRGAEGTQYF. DNA of the CDR3: TGTGCCAGCAGCCGGGGAGCGGAAGGGACCCAGTACTTC.

In its sample, this clonotype was seen a few times. The V and J genes are TRBV7-9 and TRBJ1-1; TRBD1 agrees at 8 bases. The CDR3 runs 14 residues. Per germline, CDR1 SEHNR and CDR2 FQNEAQ (reference sequence). Trimming removed 8 bases from V and 1 base from J; junction bases left unmatched: 6. The CDR3 DNA reads as TGTGCCAGCCGGCCAGGGGGCTCGAACACTGAAGCTTTCTTT. Its translation is CASRPGGSNTEAFF. Supplemented by reference TRBV7-9 and TRBJ1-1, the full variable domain reads DTGVSQNPRHKITKRGQNVTFRCDPISEHNRLYWYRQTLGQGPEFLTYFQNEAQLEKSRLLSDRFSAERPKGSFSTLEIQRTEQGDSAMYLCASRPGGSNTEAFFGQGTRLTVV.

This clonotype was recorded a few times. The CDR3 DNA reads as TGCAGTGCTAGAGATGGGGGTTGGGGCGCTGGAAACACCATATATTTT. The encoded protein is CSARDGGWGAGNTIYF. The J gene is TRBJ1-3, the V gene TRBV20-1; the D gene is possibly TRBD1 (5 bases). Between the trimmed V and J ends, which lost 0 bases and 2 bases, there was a span of 14 bases. This CDR3 spans 16 amino acids. The germline gives CDR1 DFQATT, CDR2 SNEGSKA (reference sequence).

The chain couples TRBV9 to TRBJ1-1; D call uncertain. CDR1 and CDR2 (germline): SGDLS, YYNGEE. Trimming cost V 4 bases and J 4 bases, with 14 bases left between them. The CDR3 spans 14 residues. The CDR3 region is CASSPRRYSTEAFF. The CDR3 nucleotides are TGTGCCAGCAGCCCCCGTAGGTACAGCACTGAAGCTTTCTTT.

This clonotype has at least ten counts. This chain joins TRBV19 and TRBJ2-6; D is unresolved. The V and J ends lost 3 bases and 0 bases respectively, with 9 bases between them. The CDR3 has 16 residues. Germline V gives CDR1 LNHDA, CDR2 SQIVND (reference sequence). The CDR3 here is CASSIEAFSGANVLTF. CDR3 coding DNA: TGTGCCAGTAGTATTGAAGCCTTCTCTGGGGCCAACGTCCTGACTTTC.

The genes are TRBV4-2 and TRBJ1-2; TRBD1 aligns across 8 bases. The CDR3 runs 16 residues. CDR1 LGHNA and CDR2 YNFKEQ come from the germline V gene. Trimming at V came to 3 bases and at J to 2 bases, leaving 8 bases not matched to a gene. The CDR3 nucleotides read TGTGCCAGCAGCCACGTTGCGGACAGGGTCAACTATGGCTACACCTTC. This translates into CASSHVADRVNYGYTF.